This T cell receptor (beta chain) is from a study of lymphopenia after photon versus proton radiotherapy. Comment on this clone: Its target is unknown.

This CDR3 is 14 amino acids long. Germline V gene sequence: CDR1 SGHDT, CDR2 YYEEEE. The trim removed 2 bases at V and 5 bases at J, leaving 6 bases unmatched. TCRdb's copy holds only in-frame clones and misses some; the assay was immunoSEQ multiplex PCR. The profile shows 25,000 to 30,000 clones, roughly 87% of them singletons. General study points: Authors raise, but do not show, better survival with proton therapy. Oligoclonal CD8+ Temra expansion after nadir drove photon patients' diversity drop.

Sequenced here: peripheral blood, sampled from a patient treated with proton-based radiotherapy. This chain uses TRBV5-6 with TRBJ1-2; the match to TRBD1 covers 7 bases. The clonotype comes from a woman aged 55-70 years with cholangiocarcinoma. Some clones in this sample may be carry-over from other donors' samples. The CDR3 here is CASSLQDRFYGYTF. As DNA, the CDR3 is TGTGCCAGCAGCTTACAGGACAGGTTTTATGGCTACACCTTC.